A selection of T cell receptor beta chains follows, all from one sample in a study of shared clonotypes between healthy human individuals. Generated by immunoSEQ multiplex PCR, the TCRdb table keeps only in-frame clones and is missing some. The table has around 480,000 clones, over 60% seen once. Sequencing was carried out using PBMCs. All receptors derive from a woman in her thirties or forties in good health. Some clones in this sample may be carry-over from other donors' samples. CDR3s include the opening cysteine and the closing phenylalanine or tryptophan. D genes are given only for firm matches. The listing skips clone size in some rows; elsewhere it reads once, few, many or a size class.

J,V,D,size,CDR3,DNA
TRBJ2-2,TRBV29-1,TRBD2,-,CSGGTSGSGTGELFF,TGCAGCGGTGGGACTAGCGGGAGTGGGACCGGGGAGCTGTTTTTT
TRBJ2-7,TRBV7-9,TRBD2,-,CASSTPRTSGSYEQYF,TGTGCCAGCAGCACGCCCAGGACTAGCGGGAGTTACGAGCAGTACTTC
TRBJ2-2,TRBV4-1,-,-,CASSQINLHGGELFF,TGCGCCAGCAGCCAAATCAATCTACACGGCGGGGAGCTGTTTTTT
TRBJ2-1,TRBV19,TRBD2,-,CASSTLLAGGLHEQFF,TGTGCCAGTAGTACGCTACTAGCGGGAGGCCTCCATGAGCAGTTCTTC
TRBJ1-2,TRBV7-9,-,-,CASSLGKGFNYGYTF,TGTGCCAGCAGCTTAGGCAAGGGATTTAACTATGGCTACACCTTC
TRBJ1-1,TRBV30,-,-,CAWTSGHEAFF,TGTGCCTGGACGTCGGGACATGAAGCTTTCTTT
TRBJ2-3,TRBV7-9,TRBD2,-,CASSRTSGATDTQYF,TGTGCCAGCAGCCGGACTAGCGGGGCCACAGATACGCAGTATTTT
TRBJ2-2,TRBV6-5,-,-,CASSRDTGELFF,TGTGCCAGCTCGAGAGACACCGGGGAGCTGTTTTTT
TRBJ1-1,TRBV5-1,TRBD1,-,CASSLGTGVEDTEAFF,TGTGCCAGCAGCTTGGGGACAGGGGTTGAGGACACTGAAGCTTTCTTT
TRBJ2-5,TRBV9,TRBD1,-,CASSVTGGGETQYF,TGTGCCAGCAGCGTGACAGGGGGCGGAGAGACCCAGTACTTC
TRBJ2-5,TRBV19,-,-,CASSSPGAVGQETQYF,TGTGCCAGTAGTTCGCCGGGGGCGGTAGGCCAAGAGACCCAGTACTTC
TRBJ1-3,TRBV18,-,-,CASSGYRDPGNTIYF,TGTGCCAGCTCAGGATACAGGGATCCTGGAAACACCATATATTTT
TRBJ2-6,TRBV19,-,-,CASSMGSSPSGANVLTF,TGTGCCAGTAGTATGGGGTCTAGCCCCTCTGGGGCCAACGTCCTGACTTTC
TRBJ1-4,TRBV28,-,-,CASSLRGRDTNEKLFF,TGTGCCAGCAGTTTAAGGGGGAGGGACACTAATGAAAAACTGTTTTTT
TRBJ1-4,TRBV6-7,TRBD1,once,CASSYRRDRASTATNEKLFF,TGTGCCAGCAGTTACCGTAGGGACAGGGCCTCCACCGCAACTAATGAAAAACTGTTTTTT
TRBJ2-3,TRBV7-9,-,once,CASSLRAGSTDTQYF,TGTGCCAGCAGCTTGCGTGCGGGCAGCACAGATACGCAGTATTTT
TRBJ1-2,TRBV15,-,-,CATSRDGDLTHLLRGYTF,TGTGCCACCAGCAGAGATGGGGACCTCACTCACCTCCTTAGGGGCTACACCTTC
TRBJ2-7,TRBV7-8,TRBD2,-,CASSFTSGEQYF,TGTGCCAGCAGCTTTACTAGCGGCGAGCAGTACTTC
TRBJ2-7,TRBV11-1,-,few,CASSPNRQARRADEQYF,TGTGCCAGCAGTCCAAACCGACAGGCCCGTCGTGCCGACGAGCAGTACTTC
TRBJ1-5,TRBV19,TRBD1,-,CASSIGGRGLVEPQHF,TGTGCCAGTAGTATAGGAGGCAGGGGGCTAGTGGAGCCCCAGCATTTT
TRBJ2-5,TRBV5-8,-,-,CASSPQGVQETQYF,TGTGCCAGCAGCCCGCAGGGTGTCCAAGAGACCCAGTACTTC
TRBJ2-1,TRBV2,-,many,CARLGGNGNEQFF,TGTGCCAGGTTGGGGGGAAATGGGAATGAGCAGTTCTTC
TRBJ2-7,TRBV19,TRBD1,-,CASSRNPRTGIITEQYF,TGTGCCAGTAGTAGAAACCCGCGGACAGGGATAATAACGGAGCAGTACTTC
TRBJ1-2,TRBV7-9,-,-,CASSSPNYGYTF,TGTGCCAGCAGCTCTCCCAACTATGGCTACACCTTC
TRBJ2-2,TRBV7-3,-,-,CASSLRARQGNTNTGELFF,TGTGCCAGCAGCTTAAGGGCCCGTCAGGGTAACACGAACACCGGGGAGCTGTTTTTT
TRBJ1-1,TRBV29-1,TRBD1,-,CSVYQGATLTEAFF,TGCAGCGTTTATCAGGGGGCGACGTTAACTGAAGCTTTCTTT
TRBJ2-2,TRBV6-4,TRBD2,-,CASSVLAGVNTGELFF,TGTGCCAGCAGTGTCTTAGCGGGAGTGAACACCGGGGAGCTGTTTTTT
TRBJ2-3,TRBV7-9,TRBD2,-,CASSGSQREGLGDTQYF,TGTGCCAGCAGCGGATCCCAGCGGGAGGGCCTAGGGGATACGCAGTATTTT
TRBJ2-3,TRBV7-3,TRBD2,-,CASSLTSAGGPFPTDTQYF,TGTGCCAGCAGCTTGACCTCTGCGGGAGGGCCGTTCCCCACAGATACGCAGTATTTT
TRBJ2-4,TRBV5-4,-,few,CASSPDRGNIQYF,TGTGCCAGCAGCCCAGACCGTGGAAACATTCAGTACTTC
TRBJ2-4,TRBV4-1,TRBD2,-,CASSQGREGLDIQYF,TGCGCCAGCAGCCAAGGAAGGGAGGGCCTGGACATTCAGTACTTC
TRBJ2-6,TRBV5-1,TRBD2,-,CASRPATSGSTSGANVLTF,TGCGCCAGCAGGCCGGCCACTAGCGGGAGTACTTCTGGGGCCAACGTCCTGACTTTC
TRBJ2-5,TRBV5-1,TRBD2,many,CASSPGLAGFWGETQYF,TGCGCCAGCAGCCCGGGACTAGCGGGATTCTGGGGAGAGACCCAGTACTTC
TRBJ1-3,TRBV19,-,-,CASQSGTRQDTIYF,TGTGCCAGCCAATCCGGGACAAGACAGGACACCATATATTTT
TRBJ2-7,TRBV6-6,-,-,CASSWAQGPEQYF,TGTGCCAGCAGCTGGGCACAGGGTCCCGAGCAGTACTTC